This entry features one T cell receptor (beta chain) sequence. Its antigen is still unknown. This entry comes from a study of CD8+CD57+ T cells in acquired aplastic anemia. Across the whole study: Across the sorted CD4+ and CD8+ cells, DNA amounts averaged 3.2 ug. Notes on the study in general: Controls and patients did not differ significantly in CD8+ Simpson's diversity.

TCR beta VDJ combinations and CDR3 sequences were profiled from genomic DNA. TCRdb re-called the reads through MiXCR, storing one row per CDR3 protein. This table holds some 170,000 distinct CDR3 sequences, 70% to 75% found once. Patients selected for sequencing had displayed CD8+CD57+ cell expansion by flow cytometry. Severe acquired aplastic anemia affected all patients. Among the patients, none had received any therapy at the time of blood sampling. This CDR3 region has 14 residues. With 5 bases clipped from V and 9 bases from J, the junction kept 10 bases outside the gene matches. This chain connects TRBV12-3 or TRBV12-4 to TRBJ2-5; 9 positions agree with TRBD1. This receptor was taken from a human donor with aplastic anemia. The material sequenced was sorted CD4+, CD8+, or CD8+CD57+ T cells (not recorded which) from PBMCs. Written as DNA, the CDR3 is TGTGCCAGCAGTACCTGGGACAGGGTGCGTTCCCAGTACTTC. Residues: CASSTWDRVRSQYF.